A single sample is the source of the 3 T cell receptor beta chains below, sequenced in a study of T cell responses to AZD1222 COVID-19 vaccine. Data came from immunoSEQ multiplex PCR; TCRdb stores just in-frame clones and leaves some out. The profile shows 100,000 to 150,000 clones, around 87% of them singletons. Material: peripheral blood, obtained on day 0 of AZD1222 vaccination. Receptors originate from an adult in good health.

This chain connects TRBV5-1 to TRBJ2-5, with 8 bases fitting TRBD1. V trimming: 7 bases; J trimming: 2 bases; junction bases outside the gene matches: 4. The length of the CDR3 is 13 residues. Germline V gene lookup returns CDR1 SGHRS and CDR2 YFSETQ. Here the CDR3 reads CASFQGAQETQYF. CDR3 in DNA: TGCGCCAGCTTCCAGGGGGCTCAAGAGACCCAGTACTTC. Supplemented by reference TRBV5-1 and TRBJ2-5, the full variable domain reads KAGVTQTPRYLIKTRGQQVTLSCSPISGHRSVSWYQQTPGQGLQFLFEYFSETQRNKGNFPGRFSGRQFSNSRSEMNVSTLELGDSALYLCASFQGAQETQYFGPGTRLLVL.

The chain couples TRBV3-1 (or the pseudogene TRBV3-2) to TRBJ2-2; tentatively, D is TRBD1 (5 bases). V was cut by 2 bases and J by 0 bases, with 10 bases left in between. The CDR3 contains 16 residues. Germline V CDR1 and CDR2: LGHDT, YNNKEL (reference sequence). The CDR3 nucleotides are TGTGCCAGCAGCCAATATCAGGGTTCGAACACCGGGGAGCTGTTTTTT. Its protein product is CASSQYQGSNTGELFF.

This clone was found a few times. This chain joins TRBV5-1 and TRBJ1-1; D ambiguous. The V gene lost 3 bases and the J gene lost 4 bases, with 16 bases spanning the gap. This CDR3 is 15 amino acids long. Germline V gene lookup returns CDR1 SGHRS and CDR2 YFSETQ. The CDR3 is CASSSAAGGITEAFF. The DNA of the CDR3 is TGCGCCAGCAGCTCTGCGGCAGGCGGGATCACTGAAGCTTTCTTT.